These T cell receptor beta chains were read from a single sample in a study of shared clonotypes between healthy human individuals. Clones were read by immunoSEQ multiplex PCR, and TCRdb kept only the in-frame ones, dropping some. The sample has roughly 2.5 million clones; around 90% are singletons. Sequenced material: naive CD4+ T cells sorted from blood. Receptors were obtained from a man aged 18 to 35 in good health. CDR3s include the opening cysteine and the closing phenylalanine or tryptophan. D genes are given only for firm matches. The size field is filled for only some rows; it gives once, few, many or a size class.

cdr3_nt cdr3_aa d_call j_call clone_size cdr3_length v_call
TGTGCCAGCACCAGGAACAGCAACTATGGCTACACCTTC CASTRNSNYGYTF . TRBJ1-2 . 13 TRBV25-1
TGTGCCTGGAGTGAAAATGAAAAACTGTTTTTT CAWSENEKLFF . TRBJ1-4 . 11 TRBV30
TGTGCCATCAGTCACGACAGGGCGACCACTGAAGCTTTCTTT CAISHDRATTEAFF TRBD1 TRBJ1-1 . 14 TRBV10-3
TGTGCCAGCAGTTACTTCGCGGGAGCTTCCTACAATGAGCAGTTCTTC CASSYFAGASYNEQFF TRBD2 TRBJ2-1 . 16 TRBV6-5
TGCAGCGCCGTTCTGTCCTACGAGCAGTACTTC CSAVLSYEQYF . TRBJ2-7 . 11 TRBV29-1
TGCGCCAGCAGCTTGGATCCGGGTTCATCACCCCTCCACTTT CASSLDPGSSPLHF . TRBJ1-6 . 14 TRBV5-1
TGTGCCAGCAGCTTAGCTGGGGTAGGGGGCTACACCTTC CASSLAGVGGYTF . TRBJ1-2 . 13 TRBV11-2
TGTGCCAGCAGCGTAGGCCCCGGGAGTGAGACCCAGTACTTC CASSVGPGSETQYF . TRBJ2-5 . 14 TRBV9
TGCGCCAGCAGCCCGACAGGGGCCCGCTATGGCTACACCTTC CASSPTGARYGYTF TRBD1 TRBJ1-2 once 14 TRBV5-1
TGTGCCTGGAGTCTGGGGGGGACCCAAAACTATGGCTACACCTTC CAWSLGGTQNYGYTF . TRBJ1-2 . 15 TRBV30
TGCGCCAGCAGTGGGCATAACCCCCCCGGGGAGCTGTTTTTT CASSGHNPPGELFF . TRBJ2-2 . 14 TRBV5-1
TGTGCCAGCAGCAAAATCGGGGCCGGAGAGACCCAGTACTTC CASSKIGAGETQYF . TRBJ2-5 . 14 TRBV7-9
TGCGCCAGCAGTCAATCGACCCGGTATCACAATGAGCAGTTCTTC CASSQSTRYHNEQFF . TRBJ2-1 . 15 TRBV23-1
TGTGCCAGCAGCCCCCAGGGGGCAAGCACAGATACGCAGTATTTT CASSPQGASTDTQYF TRBD1 TRBJ2-3 . 15 TRBV11-2
TGTGCCAGTAGTATCCCCACCGGACAGGGAGTAGTTGGTCAGCCCCAGCATTTT CASSIPTGQGVVGQPQHF TRBD1 TRBJ1-5 . 18 TRBV19
TGTGCCAGCAGCGCGCACAGGGGACTATACAATGAGCAGTTCTTC CASSAHRGLYNEQFF . TRBJ2-1 . 15 TRBV5-4
TGTGCTAGTGGTTTGGGCGGGGAAGAGACCCAGTACTTC CASGLGGEETQYF . TRBJ2-5 . 13 TRBV12-5
TGCGCCAGCAGCTCGGGCCTCAGCGTGGGGGGCTACACCTTC CASSSGLSVGGYTF . TRBJ1-2 once 14 TRBV5-1
TGCGCCAGCAGCCCCGGGACAGGTCCCTACGAGCAGTACTTC CASSPGTGPYEQYF TRBD1 TRBJ2-7 . 14 TRBV5-1
TGTGCCAGCAGCGTAGGGGGACTAGCGGGAGAGTACGAGCAGTACTTC CASSVGGLAGEYEQYF TRBD2 TRBJ2-7 . 16 TRBV9
TGTGCCACCAGCGGCAAGCGGACAAGCACAGATACGCAGTATTTT CATSGKRTSTDTQYF . TRBJ2-3 . 15 TRBV15
TGTGCCAGCAGCGCGGGAGGTGGCTACACCTTC CASSAGGGYTF . TRBJ1-2 . 11 TRBV5-6
TGTGCCAGTAGGGTTGGTCATGTCAATCAGCCCCAGCATTTT CASRVGHVNQPQHF . TRBJ1-5 . 14 TRBV19
TGTGCCAGTAGTATCCCCGGATCGAACACCGGGGAGCTGTTTTTT CASSIPGSNTGELFF . TRBJ2-2 . 15 TRBV19
TGTGCCAGCAGCTTAGCCGTGGGGTACTCCTATAATTCACCCCTCCACTTT CASSLAVGYSYNSPLHF . TRBJ1-6 . 17 TRBV7-9
TGTGCCAGCAGTGGAAACCCAAGGCTAGCGGGAAACTGGGATACGCAGTATTTT CASSGNPRLAGNWDTQYF TRBD2 TRBJ2-3 . 18 TRBV6-1
TGTGCCAGCAGCCCAGGGACCCGCCAAGAGACCCAGTACTTC CASSPGTRQETQYF . TRBJ2-5 . 14 TRBV7-8
TGTGCCAGCAGCTTACCTGTTGGTGGCTACACCTTC CASSLPVGGYTF . TRBJ1-2 . 12 TRBV7-2
TGTGCCAGCAGCTTGTTGACAGGGGGAGGAGCTTTCTTT CASSLLTGGGAFF TRBD1 TRBJ1-1 . 13 TRBV5-6
TGTGCCAGCAGTGCCACGGACAGGGGCTACACCGGGGAGCTGTTTTTT CASSATDRGYTGELFF TRBD1 TRBJ2-2 . 16 TRBV6-1
TGTGCCAGCAGCTTCCGGACAGGGGGAAACACCATATATTTT CASSFRTGGNTIYF TRBD1 TRBJ1-3 . 14 TRBV11-2
TGCGCCAGCAGTGGCCGCTTGCAGACGGGCACCGGGGAGCTGTTTTTT CASSGRLQTGTGELFF . TRBJ2-2 . 16 TRBV5-1
TGCGCCAGCAGCGTCGACGGGACAGATACGCAGTATTTT CASSVDGTDTQYF . TRBJ2-3 . 13 TRBV5-1
TGTGCCAGCAGCTTAGCGGGAGTCGGGACCGGGGAGCTGTTTTTT CASSLAGVGTGELFF . TRBJ2-2 . 15 TRBV7-2
TGTGCCAGCAGCTACCAGGGGGCAAGCTACGAGCAGTACTTC CASSYQGASYEQYF TRBD1 TRBJ2-7 . 14 TRBV7-9
TGCGCCAGCAGCTTGATCGGATTCTACGAGCAGTACTTC CASSLIGFYEQYF . TRBJ2-7 . 13 TRBV5-1
TGTGCCAGCAGCCTGGGTGGGGGTAGAGAGACCCAGTACTTC CASSLGGGRETQYF . TRBJ2-5 . 14 TRBV7-2
TGTGCCAGCAGCCCCCATGCAACTAATGAAAAACTGTTTTTT CASSPHATNEKLFF . TRBJ1-4 . 14 TRBV21-1
TGCGCCAGCAGCTTGGAGGGACAGGGGGCAGATACGCAGTATTTT CASSLEGQGADTQYF TRBD1 TRBJ2-3 . 15 TRBV5-1
TGTGCCAGCAGCGCAGCGGGAGTTGATGAGCAGTACTTC CASSAAGVDEQYF TRBD2 TRBJ2-7 . 13 TRBV5-4
TGCGCCAGCAGCCATTCTAGGACAGGGAGCTCCTACGAGCAGTACTTC CASSHSRTGSSYEQYF TRBD1 TRBJ2-7 . 16 TRBV4-1
TGTGCCAGCAGTGCGGTGCAGTTACAAGAGACCCAGTACTTC CASSAVQLQETQYF . TRBJ2-5 . 14 TRBV6-1
TGTGCCAGCAGTTTGCCGGACAGCTATAATTCACCCCTCCACTTT CASSLPDSYNSPLHF . TRBJ1-6 once 15 TRBV28
TGTGCCAGCAGTCAAATGGTTGCTGGAAACACCATATATTTT CASSQMVAGNTIYF . TRBJ1-3 . 14 TRBV7-6
TGTGCCTGGAGTGTAGGCGGGGGGGGCTATGGCTACACCTTC CAWSVGGGGYGYTF . TRBJ1-2 . 14 TRBV30
TGTGCCAGCAGCCCACAGGGACCCGGGGAGCTGTTTTTT CASSPQGPGELFF . TRBJ2-2 . 13 TRBV14